A single sample gave rise to the 25 T cell receptor beta chains below, sequenced in a study of cytomegalovirus exposure and HLA in healthy donors. PCR amplification relied on 60 Vbeta primers (plus 13 Jbeta primers). Repertoires were generated with immunoSEQ multiplex PCR, while TCRdb's copy carries only in-frame clones and drops some. Of some 180,000 clones listed, 77% were seen once; the top ten hold about 3.8%. Sequencing was carried out using PBMCs. Every receptor here comes from a woman in her sixties or seventies in good health and CMV-seropositive.

The chain carries TRBV27 and TRBJ2-3; the match to TRBD2 covers 8 bases. This CDR3 region has 13 residues. Germline V gene lookup returns CDR1 MNHEY and CDR2 SMNVEV (reference sequence). Trimming took 6 bases from V and 8 from J; bases not matched to a gene: 7. In nucleotides, the CDR3 is TGTGCCAGCAGGCTACCGGGACTAGGTACGCAGTATTTT. Translation: CASRLPGLGTQYF.

The V and J genes are TRBV7-8 and TRBJ2-5; TRBD2 matches 8 bases. The CDR3 extends over 14 amino acids. Trimming took 5 bases from V and 3 from J; bases not matched to a gene: 5. The germline V gene encodes CDR1 SGHVS and CDR2 FQNEAQ. The CDR3 DNA is TGTGCCAGCAGCCCCCCAGCGGGAGAAGAGACCCAGTACTTC. Protein sequence: CASSPPAGEETQYF. The variable domain in full, with the rest retrieved from reference TRBV7-8 and TRBJ2-5, is GAGVSQSPRYKVAKRGQDVALRCDPISGHVSLFWYQQALGQGPEFLTYFQNEAQLDKSGLPSDRFFAERPEGSVSTLKIQRTQQEDSAVYLCASSPPAGEETQYFGPGTRLLVL.

The chain carries TRBV9 and TRBJ2-1; D is perhaps TRBD2 (5 bases). The CDR3 is 15 residues long. Trimming cost V 0 bases and J 5 bases, with 12 bases left between them. Germline loops: CDR1 SGDLS, CDR2 YYNGEE. This CDR3 reads CASSVVALADNEQFF. The CDR3 DNA sequence: TGTGCCAGCAGCGTAGTCGCCCTAGCCGACAATGAGCAGTTCTTC.

The V gene is TRBV7-3, the J gene TRBJ2-1, with 7 bases aligning to TRBD1. Germline V gene data show CDR1 as SGHTA and CDR2 as FQGTGA. V shed 5 bases, J shed 7 bases, and the junction held 5 bases outside the gene matches. This CDR3 comprises 13 residues. This CDR3 is CASSQDRVNEQFF. The CDR3 DNA reads TGTGCCAGCAGCCAAGACAGGGTGAATGAGCAGTTCTTC.

The V and J genes are TRBV5-1 and TRBJ2-7; D possibly corresponds to TRBD1 (5 bases). CDR1 and CDR2 from the germline V gene are SGHRS and YFSETQ. V shed 5 bases and J shed 3 bases, with 21 bases lying between them. The CDR3 consists of 16 residues. CDR3 DNA sequence: TGCGCCAGCAGGCTTTTGGTGGGCCAGGGAAACTACGAGCAGTACTTC. The encoded protein is CASRLLVGQGNYEQYF.

V gene TRBV29-1 combines with J gene TRBJ2-1; TRBD2 might be the D (5 bases). The CDR3 has 15 residues. Trimming pared 3 bases from V and 0 bases from J, leaving 12 bases between. Looked up from germline, CDR1 is SQVTM and CDR2 is ANQGSEA. The CDR3 sequence: CSVELGGPSYNEQFF. The CDR3 DNA reads as TGCAGCGTTGAGCTTGGCGGGCCCTCCTACAATGAGCAGTTCTTC.

This clone was picked up one time. This chain uses TRBV18 with TRBJ1-4; D perhaps matches TRBD1 (6 bases). Trimming left V 5 bases short and J 4 bases short, with 11 bases between. The CDR3 runs 14 residues. CDR1 and CDR2 from the germline V gene are KGHSH and LQKENI. The CDR3 coding sequence is TGTGCCAGCTCAGCAGGGGATGGTAATGAAAAACTGTTTTTT. The encoded protein is CASSAGDGNEKLFF.

The chain couples TRBV5-1 to TRBJ1-1; TRBD1 aligns across 7 bases. The CDR3 spans 14 residues. V lost 2 bases to trimming and J lost 4 bases; unmatched junction nucleotides: 5. Looked up from germline, CDR1 is SGHRS and CDR2 is YFSETQ. This CDR3 reads CASSFGTAGTEAFF. As DNA, the CDR3 is TGCGCCAGCAGCTTTGGGACAGCGGGCACTGAAGCTTTCTTT.

The gene calls are TRBV1 and TRBJ2-7; the D call in the table, TRBD1, was not verified against the DNA. TRBV1 is tagged as a pseudogene. The CDR3 is 16 amino acids. The CDR3 spells CTSSPSRTGKLDEQYF. As DNA, the CDR3 is TGCACCAGCAGCCCCTCTAGGACAGGGAAATTGGACGAGCAGTACTTC.

The chain carries TRBV6-1 and TRBJ1-2, with D maybe TRBD1 (5 bases). Germline values: CDR1 MNHNS, CDR2 SASEGT. V lost 2 bases and J 1 base, leaving 23 bases between the germline ends. This CDR3 is 19 amino acids long. The CDR3 DNA follows: TGTGCCAGCAGTGAAAGACAAAGGCAGGGCAGGGATAATAACTATGGCTACACCTTC. Encoded protein: CASSERQRQGRDNNYGYTF.

This chain joins TRBV29-1 and TRBJ2-4; D possibly corresponds to TRBD2 (6 bases). In germline, CDR1 is SQVTM, CDR2 ANQGSEA. CDR3 length: 14 residues. V was clipped by 4 bases and J by 2 bases, with 12 bases between them. Here the CDR3 reads CSVVGRGTKNIQYF. The CDR3 coding sequence is TGCAGCGTTGTCGGGAGAGGGACCAAAAACATTCAGTACTTC.

Only one count was recorded for this clone. The gene calls are TRBV28 and TRBJ2-2; TRBD2 matches at 8 bases. Trimming took 4 bases from V and 2 from J; bases not matched to a gene: 3. The germline V gene has CDR1 MDHEN and CDR2 SYDVKM. This CDR3 contains 15 residues. The CDR3 bases are TGTGCCAGCAGTTCGGGGGGGAGTAACACCGGGGAGCTGTTTTTT. Translation: CASSSGGSNTGELFF.

The rearrangement links TRBV2 to TRBJ1-1, with a weak D call TRBD1 (6 bases). V was clipped by 4 bases and J by 7 bases, with 7 bases between them. Germline V gene sequence: CDR1 SNHLY, CDR2 FYNNEI. The CDR3 has 11 residues. Here the CDR3 reads CASSVQGEAFF. The DNA of the CDR3 is TGTGCCAGCAGTGTACAGGGTGAAGCTTTCTTT.

The V call is TRBV25-1, the J call TRBJ1-3; weak D call: TRBD1 (5 bases). Germline CDR1 reads MGHDK; CDR2 reads SYGVNS. V dropped 3 bases and J dropped 0 bases, with 9 bases sitting between them. The CDR3 extends over 15 amino acids. The CDR3: CASSDPGDSGNTIYF. The CDR3 nucleotides are TGTGCCAGCAGTGATCCGGGGGACTCTGGAAACACCATATATTTT.

The chain couples TRBV9 to TRBJ1-2, with D possibly being TRBD1 (6 bases). The ends were cut back, 4 bases at V and 4 bases at J, with 17 bases in the middle. This CDR3 contains 15 residues. Germline assignment: CDR1 SGDLS and CDR2 YYNGEE. In nucleotides, the CDR3 is TGTGCCAGCAGCCCCCCGGGACACACGGTCTATGGCTACACCTTC. Its translation is CASSPPGHTVYGYTF. Full variable domain (missing parts from reference TRBV9 and TRBJ1-2): DSGVTQTPKHLITATGQRVTLRCSPRSGDLSVYWYQQSLDQGLQFLIQYYNGEERAKGNILERFSAQQFPDLHSELNLSSLELGDSALYFCASSPPGHTVYGYTFGSGTRLTVV.

This clone was observed once. The chain has TRBV14 and TRBJ2-4; D is ambiguous. The V gene lost 3 bases and the J gene lost 7 bases, with 10 bases spanning the gap. The germline gives CDR1 SGHDN, CDR2 FVKESK. There are 13 residues in the CDR3. The CDR3 bases are TGTGCCAGCAGCCAGGTTAGCTGGAACATTCAGTACTTC. Protein sequence: CASSQVSWNIQYF.

The CDR3 sequence is CASSQDRGREKLFF. In nucleotides, the CDR3 is TGTGCCAGCAGCCAGGACAGGGGAAGAGAAAAACTGTTTTTT. The chain employs TRBV7-6 and TRBJ1-4, with 9 positions matching TRBD1. Trimming took 5 bases from V and 8 from J; bases not matched to a gene: 6. This CDR3 has 14 amino acids. CDR1 SGHVS and CDR2 FNYEAQ come from the germline V gene.

J is TRBJ2-5 and V is TRBV11-3, with D maybe TRBD1 (5 bases). With 6 bases removed from V and 1 base from J, the gap between germline ends came to 12 bases. This CDR3 has 14 residues. CDR1 is SGHNT, CDR2 YENEEA, per germline. Written as DNA, the CDR3 is TGTGCCAGCAGTCCAGGGTCCGGCCAAGAGACCCAGTACTTC. Protein product: CASSPGSGQETQYF.

This clone was recorded only once. The V and J genes are TRBV5-6 and TRBJ1-2, with D tentatively TRBD1 (6 bases). The CDR3 length is 17 residues. Germline V gene data show CDR1 as SGHDT and CDR2 as YYEEEE. V was trimmed by 0 bases and J by 5 bases, leaving 20 bases between them. The chain's CDR3 is CASSLVVPRDTAYGYTF. CDR3 nucleotides: TGTGCCAGCAGCTTGGTGGTACCCCGGGACACCGCATATGGCTACACCTTC.

The rearrangement joins TRBV11-2 to TRBJ2-5; 7 bases match TRBD2. V shed 0 bases, J shed 1 base, and the junction held 5 bases outside the gene matches. CDR1 and CDR2 from the germline V gene are SGHAT and FQNNGV. This CDR3 has 16 amino acids. The chain's CDR3 is CASSLDGGRVQETQYF. CDR3 coding DNA: TGTGCCAGCAGCTTAGATGGGGGGAGGGTCCAAGAGACCCAGTACTTC.

The chain employs TRBV5-6 and TRBJ2-1; tentatively, D is TRBD1 (6 bases). With 5 bases removed from V and 9 bases from J, the gap between germline ends came to 15 bases. Germline CDR1 SGHDT, CDR2 YYEEEE. The CDR3 totals 13 residues. The CDR3 DNA reads as TGTGCCAGCAGAACAGGGAATTTTGGTGAGCAGTTCTTC. Amino acids: CASRTGNFGEQFF.

The chain links TRBV5-7 to TRBJ1-1; D uncertain. TRBV5-7 is designated an ORF whose function remains uncertain. V lost 1 base, J lost 11 bases, and 21 bases lay in between. The CDR3 consists of 15 residues. The CDR3 bases are TGTGCCAGCAGCTTGTTCGCTAAGCCTGGGCATATGGCTTTCTTT. Its protein is CASSLFAKPGHMAFF.

The rearrangement links TRBV5-4 to TRBJ1-1, with a tentative D call TRBD1 (6 bases). The CDR3 sequence is 13 residues long. V was pared by 4 bases and J by 7 bases, with 14 bases between. Germline values: CDR1 SGHNT, CDR2 YYREEE (reference sequence). CDR3 nucleotides: TGTGCCAGCAGCACGGATTCACAGGGTGAAGCTTTCTTT. This gives the protein CASSTDSQGEAFF. Together with reference TRBV5-4 and TRBJ1-1, the CDR3 gives the full variable domain: ETGVTQSPTHLIKTRGQQVTLRCSSQSGHNTVSWYQQALGQGPQFIFQYYREEENGRGNFPPRFSGLQFPNYSSELNVNALELDDSALYLCASSTDSQGEAFFGQGTRLTVV.

The V call is TRBV28, the J call TRBJ1-3; D is perhaps TRBD1 (6 bases). CDR1 and CDR2 (germline): MDHEN, SYDVKM. V gave up 5 bases and J gave up 1 base, with 12 bases separating them. The length of the CDR3 is 15 residues. CDR3 sequence (DNA): TGTGCCAGCAGTACCTACAGGGCGTCTGGAAACACCATATATTTT. Its protein product is CASSTYRASGNTIYF.

The chain carries TRBV5-1 and TRBJ2-1, with a possible D match to TRBD1 (7 bases). CDR1 SGHRS and CDR2 YFSETQ come from the germline V gene. This CDR3 has 14 residues. V gave up 0 bases and J gave up 8 bases, with 12 bases separating them. In DNA, the CDR3 is TGCGCCAGCAGCTTGGGGCAGGGGGGAGATGAGCAGTTCTTC. Residues: CASSLGQGGDEQFF.